What follows describes a single TCR beta chain. Antigen unknown. The sample is drawn from a study of T cell responses to AZD1222 COVID-19 vaccine. Study-level results: There were mostly white British donors and more females than males, and clonal diversity was possibly underestimated. Unmutated variant regions are reportedly the target of nearly half of TCRs that are spike-specific.

The CDR3 has 14 amino acids. Germline V gene data show CDR1 as SGHRS and CDR2 as YFSETQ. V shed 4 bases and J shed 4 bases, with 15 bases lying between them. Method: immunoSEQ multiplex PCR; TCRdb's copy keeps in-frame clones and lacks some. The sample records some 150,000 clones, about 85% being singletons. The chain recombines TRBV5-1 with TRBJ2-7; D may match TRBD1 or TRBD2 (5 bases each). This clonotype was obtained from an adult who had recovered from COVID-19. The sequences come from peripheral blood, collected after recovery from COVID-19. CDR3 loop: CASSPVAGTYEQYF. Here the CDR3 DNA reads TGCGCCAGCAGCCCGGTGGCAGGGACGTACGAGCAGTACTTC.